This entry features one T cell receptor beta chain sequence. These data originate in a study of blood T cell repertoires in COVID-19. V was clipped by 0 bases and J by 6 bases; unmatched bases: 7. Germline V gene lookup returns CDR1 SGHRS and CDR2 YFSETQ. CDR3 length: 16 residues. Using immunoSEQ multiplex PCR, the repertoire was profiled, and TCRdb retains in-frame clones only, with some absent. Of some 430,000 clones listed, 80% to 95% are singletons. The sequencing sample was made of PBMCs or T cells enriched from blood (not recorded which). This TCR was recovered from a man aged 18 to 29 who had recovered from COVID-19. The chain has TRBV5-1 and TRBJ2-1; 9 bases agree with TRBD1. In DNA form, the CDR3 reads TGCGCCAGCAGCTTGGCCAAAGGACAGGGGATCAATGAGCAGTTCTTC. This encodes CASSLAKGQGINEQFF.